This T cell receptor (beta chain) is from a study of preoperative IRX-2 immunotherapy in early breast cancer. Only in-frame clones appear in the TCRdb table, and some are missing; sequencing was by immunoSEQ multiplex PCR. The sample contains some 22,000 clones, around 87% of which appear only once. Germline trimming cut 2 bases from V and 3 bases from J; bases unmatched to any gene: 8. Germline CDR1 reads SEHNR; CDR2 reads FQNEAQ (reference sequence). There are 16 residues in the CDR3. The treatment: preoperative locoregional IRX-2 cytokine immunotherapy. This phase Ib study tested locoregional IRX-2 cytokine immunotherapy given before surgery. This clone has a single count.

The receptor was isolated from a human donor with breast cancer. V is TRBV7-9 and J is TRBJ2-7, with 9 bases matching TRBD1. The sample consisted of tumor tissue, taken after IRX-2 immunotherapy. The CDR3 DNA reads as TGTGCCAGCAGCTTATTGCCGGGACAGGGATTCTACGAGCAGTACTTC. Translation gives CASSLLPGQGFYEQYF.